This TCR beta chain comes out of a study of OX40 agonist ivuxolimab in advanced cancers. About the study: Cohort: approximately 83% men, mean age approximately 60, aged roughly 20 to 79. Partial responses occurred in three patients (one hepatocellular carcinoma, two cutaneous melanoma).

CDR1 SEHNR and CDR2 FQNEAQ come from the germline V gene (reference sequence). V lost 5 bases, J lost 6 bases, and 2 bases stayed unmatched. The CDR3 is 13 residues long. A note on this clone: Its target is unknown.

Using immunoSEQ multiplex PCR, the repertoire was profiled, and TCRdb retains in-frame clones only, with some absent. The sample has 74,000 or so clones, approximately 85% seen once. Study-wide points: Part of the nonresponder group also had normalized T-cell clonal expansion that was low.

Sequencing was performed on CD4+ or CD8+ T cells sorted from blood, taken in a trial of the OX40 agonist ivuxolimab. The receptor's source is an adult with an advanced solid tumor such as melanoma, head and neck, liver or kidney cancer. V usage is TRBV7-9 and J usage is TRBJ2-2; 8 bases match TRBD2. The CDR3 reads CASSQREPGELFF. The CDR3 region has the DNA TGTGCCAGCAGCCAGCGGGAGCCCGGGGAGCTGTTTTTT.